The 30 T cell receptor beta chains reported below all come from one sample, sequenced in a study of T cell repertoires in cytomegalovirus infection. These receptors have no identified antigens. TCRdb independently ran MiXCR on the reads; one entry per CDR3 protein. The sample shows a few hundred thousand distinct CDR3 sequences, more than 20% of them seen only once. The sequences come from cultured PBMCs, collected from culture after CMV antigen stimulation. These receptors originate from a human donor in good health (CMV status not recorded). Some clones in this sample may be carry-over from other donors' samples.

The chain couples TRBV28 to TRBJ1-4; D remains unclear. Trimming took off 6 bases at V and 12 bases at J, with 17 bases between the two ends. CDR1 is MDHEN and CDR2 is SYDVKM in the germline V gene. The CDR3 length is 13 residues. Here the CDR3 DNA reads TGTGCCAGCAGCTTGACCTCCCCGGCGGAACTGTTTTTT. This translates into CASSLTSPAELFF.

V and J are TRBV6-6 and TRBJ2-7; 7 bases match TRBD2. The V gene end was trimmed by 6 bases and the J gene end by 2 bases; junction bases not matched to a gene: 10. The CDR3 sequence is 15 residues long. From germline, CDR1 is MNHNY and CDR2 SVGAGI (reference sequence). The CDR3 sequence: CASSPRLAAAYEQYF. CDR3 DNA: TGTGCCAGCAGCCCCAGGCTAGCGGCGGCCTACGAGCAGTACTTC.

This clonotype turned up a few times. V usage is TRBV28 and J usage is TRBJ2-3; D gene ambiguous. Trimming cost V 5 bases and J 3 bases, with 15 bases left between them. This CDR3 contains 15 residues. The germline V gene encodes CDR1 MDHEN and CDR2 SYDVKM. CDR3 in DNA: TGTGCCAGCAGTCTACCTGGCGGCGGAACAGATACGCAGTATTTT. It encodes CASSLPGGGTDTQYF.

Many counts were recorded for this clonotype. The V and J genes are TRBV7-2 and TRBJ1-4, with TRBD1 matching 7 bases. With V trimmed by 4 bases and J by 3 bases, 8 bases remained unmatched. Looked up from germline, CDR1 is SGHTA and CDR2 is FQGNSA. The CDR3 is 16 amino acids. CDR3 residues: CASSSGTGQSNEKLFF. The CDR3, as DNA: TGTGCCAGCAGCTCCGGAACGGGACAGTCTAATGAAAAACTGTTTTTT.

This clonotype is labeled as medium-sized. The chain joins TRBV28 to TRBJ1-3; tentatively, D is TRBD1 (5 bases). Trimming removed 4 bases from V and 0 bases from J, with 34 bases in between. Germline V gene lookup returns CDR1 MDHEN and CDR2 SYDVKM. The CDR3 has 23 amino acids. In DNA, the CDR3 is TGTGCCAGCAGTTCTTACGTTCGGAAAGGACCCAAATTTGACAGATACTCTGGAAACACCATATATTTT. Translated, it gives CASSSYVRKGPKFDRYSGNTIYF. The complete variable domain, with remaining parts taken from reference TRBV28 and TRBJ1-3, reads DVKVTQSSRYLVKRTGEKVFLECVQDMDHENMFWYRQDPGLGLRLIYFSYDVKMKEKGDIPEGYSVSREKKERFSLILESASTNQTSMYLCASSSYVRKGPKFDRYSGNTIYFGEGSWLTVV.

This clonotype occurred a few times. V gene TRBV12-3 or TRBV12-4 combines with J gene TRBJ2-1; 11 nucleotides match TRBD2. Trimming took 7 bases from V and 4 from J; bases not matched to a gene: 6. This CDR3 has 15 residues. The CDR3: CASNIAGGIYNEQFF. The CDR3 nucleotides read TGTGCCAGCAATATAGCGGGAGGGATTTACAATGAGCAGTTCTTC.

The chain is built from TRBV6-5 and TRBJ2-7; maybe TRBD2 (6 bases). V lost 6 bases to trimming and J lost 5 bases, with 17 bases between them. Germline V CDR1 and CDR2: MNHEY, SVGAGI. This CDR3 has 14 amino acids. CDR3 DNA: TGTGCCAGCAGAGACACCCGGGACTCTCACGAGCAGTACGTC. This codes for CASRDTRDSHEQYV.

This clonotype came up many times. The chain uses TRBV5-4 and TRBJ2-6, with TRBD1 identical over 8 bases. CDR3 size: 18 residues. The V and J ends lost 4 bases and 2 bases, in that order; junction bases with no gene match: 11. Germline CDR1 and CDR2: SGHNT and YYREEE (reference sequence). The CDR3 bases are TGTGCCAGCAGCCCTCCGACAGGGGCATTCCCTGGGGCCAACGTCCTGACTTTC. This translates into CASSPPTGAFPGANVLTF.

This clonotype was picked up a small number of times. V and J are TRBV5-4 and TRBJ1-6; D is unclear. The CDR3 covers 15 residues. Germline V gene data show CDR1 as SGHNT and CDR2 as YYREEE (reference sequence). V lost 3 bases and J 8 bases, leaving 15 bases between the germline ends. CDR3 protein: CASSSSGQLDSPLHF. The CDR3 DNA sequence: TGTGCCAGCAGCTCCTCCGGGCAGTTGGATTCACCCCTCCACTTT.

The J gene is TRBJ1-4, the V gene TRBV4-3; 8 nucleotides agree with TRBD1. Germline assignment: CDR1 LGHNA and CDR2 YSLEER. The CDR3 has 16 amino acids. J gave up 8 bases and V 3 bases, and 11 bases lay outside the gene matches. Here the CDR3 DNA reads TGCGCCAGCAGCCAGGGCACAGGGGGACTAGGAGAAAAACTGTTTTTT. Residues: CASSQGTGGLGEKLFF.

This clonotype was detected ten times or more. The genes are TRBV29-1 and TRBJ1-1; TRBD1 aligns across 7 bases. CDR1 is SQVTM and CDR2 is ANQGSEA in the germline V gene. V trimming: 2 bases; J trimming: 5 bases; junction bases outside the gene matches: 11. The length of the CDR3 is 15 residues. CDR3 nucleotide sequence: TGCAGCGTTGAATCCGTGGACAGGAGGGGGACTGAAGCTTTCTTT. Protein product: CSVESVDRRGTEAFF.

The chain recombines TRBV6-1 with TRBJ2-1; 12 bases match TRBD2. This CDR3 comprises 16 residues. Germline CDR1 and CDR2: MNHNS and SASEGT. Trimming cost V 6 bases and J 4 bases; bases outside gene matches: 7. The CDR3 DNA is TGTGCCAGCAGACCGCCGGGACTAGCGGGTTACAATGAGCAGTTCTTC. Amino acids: CASRPPGLAGYNEQFF.

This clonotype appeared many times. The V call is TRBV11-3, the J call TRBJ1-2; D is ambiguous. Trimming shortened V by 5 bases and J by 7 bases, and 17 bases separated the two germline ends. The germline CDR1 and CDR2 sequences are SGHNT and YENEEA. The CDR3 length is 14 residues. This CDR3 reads CASSPHSGVFGYTF. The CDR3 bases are TGTGCCAGCAGCCCCCATTCCGGTGTATTTGGCTACACCTTC.

DNA of the CDR3: TGTGCCAGCACAATGTCCACACTATCTAACTATGGCTACACCTTC. Translating gives CASTMSTLSNYGYTF. This chain links TRBV12-3 or TRBV12-4 with TRBJ1-2; no firm D call. This CDR3 has 15 amino acids. Trimming removed 7 bases at V and 0 bases at J, with 15 bases between.

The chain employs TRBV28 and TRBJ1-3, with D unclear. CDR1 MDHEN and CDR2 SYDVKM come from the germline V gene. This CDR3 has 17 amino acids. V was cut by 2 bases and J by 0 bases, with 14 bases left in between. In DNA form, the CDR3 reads TGTGCCAGCAGTTTACCCACGGACCCGAGCTCTGGAAACACCATATATTTT. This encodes CASSLPTDPSSGNTIYF.

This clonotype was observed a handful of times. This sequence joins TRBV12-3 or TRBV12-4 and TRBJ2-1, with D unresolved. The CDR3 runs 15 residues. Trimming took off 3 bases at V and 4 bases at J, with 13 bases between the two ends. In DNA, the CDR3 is TGTGCCAGCAGTTTTAATCGAGGAGTATACAATGAGCAGTTCTTC. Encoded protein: CASSFNRGVYNEQFF.

The CDR3, as DNA: TGTGCCAGCAGCCCATTAGTAGGGGGCAAGGGGGGCTACACCTTC. As protein: CASSPLVGGKGGYTF. The chain couples TRBV7-2 to TRBJ1-2; 7 bases line up with TRBD1. The CDR3 consists of 15 residues. After removal of 5 bases from V and 8 bases from J, the junction contained 14 bases not matched to a gene. The germline V gene encodes CDR1 SGHTA and CDR2 FQGNSA.

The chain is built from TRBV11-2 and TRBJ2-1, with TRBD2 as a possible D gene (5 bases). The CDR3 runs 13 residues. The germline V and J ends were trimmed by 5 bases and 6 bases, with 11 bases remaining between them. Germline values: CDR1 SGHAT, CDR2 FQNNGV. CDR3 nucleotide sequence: TGTGCCAGCAGCCAGGACTCGATCAATGAGCAGTTCTTC. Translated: CASSQDSINEQFF.

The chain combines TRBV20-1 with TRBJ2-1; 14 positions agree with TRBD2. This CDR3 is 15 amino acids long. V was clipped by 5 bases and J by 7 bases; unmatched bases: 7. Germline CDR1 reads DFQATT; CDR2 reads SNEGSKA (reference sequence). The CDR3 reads CSALGLAGEANEQFF. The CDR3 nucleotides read TGCAGTGCTCTGGGACTAGCGGGAGAGGCAAATGAGCAGTTCTTC.

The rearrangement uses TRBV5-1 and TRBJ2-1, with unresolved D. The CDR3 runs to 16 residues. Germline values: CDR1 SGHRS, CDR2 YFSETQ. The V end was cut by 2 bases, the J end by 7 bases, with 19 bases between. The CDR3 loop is CASSLGYARRLNEQFF. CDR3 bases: TGCGCCAGCAGCTTAGGTTACGCCCGTAGGTTGAATGAGCAGTTCTTC.

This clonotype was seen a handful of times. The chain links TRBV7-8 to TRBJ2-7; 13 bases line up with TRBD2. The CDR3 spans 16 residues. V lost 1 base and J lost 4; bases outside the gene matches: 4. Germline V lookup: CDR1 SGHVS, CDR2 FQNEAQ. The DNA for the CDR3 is TGTGCCAGCAGCTTAGGGACTAGCGGGAGCGGGTACGAGCAGTACGTC. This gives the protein CASSLGTSGSGYEQYV.

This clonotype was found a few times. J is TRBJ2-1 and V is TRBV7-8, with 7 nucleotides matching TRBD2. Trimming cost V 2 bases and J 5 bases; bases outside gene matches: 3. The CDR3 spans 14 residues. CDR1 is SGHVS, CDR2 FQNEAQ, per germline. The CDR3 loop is CASSLFGTNNEQFF. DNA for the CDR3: TGTGCCAGCAGCTTATTTGGGACTAACAATGAGCAGTTCTTC.

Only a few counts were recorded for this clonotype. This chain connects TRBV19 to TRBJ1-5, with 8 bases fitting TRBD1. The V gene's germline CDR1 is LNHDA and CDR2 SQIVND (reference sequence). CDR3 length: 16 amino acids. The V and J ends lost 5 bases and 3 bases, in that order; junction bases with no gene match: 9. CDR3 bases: TGTGCCAGTAGTCCCTGGGACAGGAGAGACAATCAGCCCCAGCATTTT. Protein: CASSPWDRRDNQPQHF.

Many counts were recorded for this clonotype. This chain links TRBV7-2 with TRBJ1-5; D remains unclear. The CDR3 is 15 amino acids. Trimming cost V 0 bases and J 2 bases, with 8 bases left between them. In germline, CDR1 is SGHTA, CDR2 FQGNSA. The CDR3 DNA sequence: TGTGCCAGCAGCTTAGCCCCCTGGGGCAATCAGCCCCAGCATTTT. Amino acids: CASSLAPWGNQPQHF. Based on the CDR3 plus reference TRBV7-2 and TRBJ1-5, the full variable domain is GAGVSQSPSNKVTEKGKDVELRCDPISGHTALYWYRQSLGQGLEFLIYFQGNSAPDKSGLPSDRFSAERTGGSVSTLTIQRTQQEDSAVYLCASSLAPWGNQPQHFGDGTRLSIL.

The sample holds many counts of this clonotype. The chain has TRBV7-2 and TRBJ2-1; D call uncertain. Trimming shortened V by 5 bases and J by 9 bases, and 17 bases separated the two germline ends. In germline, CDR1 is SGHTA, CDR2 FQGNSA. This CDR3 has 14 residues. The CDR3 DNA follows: TGTGCCAGCAGCAGGACCTTTGGAGAACTTGAGCAGTTCTTC. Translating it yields CASSRTFGELEQFF.

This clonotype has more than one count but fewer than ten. The CDR3: CASSLGRGLAGADTQYF. CDR3 in DNA: TGTGCCAGCAGCTTGGGGCGGGGACTAGCGGGGGCGGATACGCAGTATTTT. V gene TRBV5-4 combines with J gene TRBJ2-3; TRBD2 agrees at 14 bases. The CDR3 extends over 17 amino acids. Germline V gene data show CDR1 as SGHNT and CDR2 as YYREEE (reference sequence). The V gene end was trimmed by 0 bases and the J gene end by 6 bases; junction bases not matched to a gene: 6.

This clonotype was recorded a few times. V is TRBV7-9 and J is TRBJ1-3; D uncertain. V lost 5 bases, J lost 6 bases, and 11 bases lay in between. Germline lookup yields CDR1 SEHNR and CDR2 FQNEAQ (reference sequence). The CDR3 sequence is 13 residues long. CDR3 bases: TGTGCCAGCAGCGAGGGTGGGCTAAACACCATATATTTT. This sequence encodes CASSEGGLNTIYF.

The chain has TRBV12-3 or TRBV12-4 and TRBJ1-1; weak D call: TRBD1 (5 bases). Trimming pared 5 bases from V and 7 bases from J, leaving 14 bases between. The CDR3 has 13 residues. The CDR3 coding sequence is TGTGCCAGCAGTCAAACAGGAGGCCATGAAGCTTTCTTT. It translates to CASSQTGGHEAFF.

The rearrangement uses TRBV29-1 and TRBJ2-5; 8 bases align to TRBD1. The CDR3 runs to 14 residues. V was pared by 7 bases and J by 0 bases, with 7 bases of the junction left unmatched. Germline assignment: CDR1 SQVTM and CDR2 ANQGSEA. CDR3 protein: CSASTTGDQETQYF. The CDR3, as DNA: TGCAGCGCCTCAACGACAGGGGACCAAGAGACCCAGTACTTC. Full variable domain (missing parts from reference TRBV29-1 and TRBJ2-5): SAVISQKPSRDICQRGTSLTIQCQVDSQVTMMFWYRQQPGQSLTLIATANQGSEATYESGFVIDKFPISRPNLTFSTLTVSNMSPEDSSIYLCSASTTGDQETQYFGPGTRLLVL.

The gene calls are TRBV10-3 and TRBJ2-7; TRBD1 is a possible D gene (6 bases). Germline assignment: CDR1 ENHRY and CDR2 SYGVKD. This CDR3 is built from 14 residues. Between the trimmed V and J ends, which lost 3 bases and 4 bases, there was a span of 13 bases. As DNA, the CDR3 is TGTGCCATCAGTGAAACAGGGATCTCTTACGAGCAGTACTTC. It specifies CAISETGISYEQYF.